This T cell receptor (beta chain) was sequenced for a study of shared clonotypes between healthy human individuals. Execution of the assay was at deep level. Every subset's genomic DNA went evenly onto several immunoSEQ plates. The assay was immunoSEQ multiplex PCR, and TCRdb's table has in-frame clones only and misses some. The sample carries under 2,000,000 clones, about 94% recorded once. About this clone: Its target is not known.

Overall study results and limits: Compared with memory subsets, naive subsets generally had larger estimated richness.

Terminally differentiated effector memory CD45RA+ cells were excluded from the naive CD8 cells, which were CD45RO-negative and positively selected for CCR7. CDR3 length equals 15 residues. V dropped 4 bases and J dropped 5; count of bases not matched to a gene: 9. The germline CDR1 and CDR2 sequences are SEHNR and FQNEAQ (reference sequence). Sequences were obtained from naive CD8+ T cells sorted from blood. V gene TRBV7-9 combines with J gene TRBJ2-7; 9 bases agree with TRBD1. The TCR was taken from a man aged 18-30 years in good health. The CDR3 DNA reads TGTGCCAGCAGCTCCCCGGACAGGGGAGTACACGAGCAGTACTTC. It specifies CASSSPDRGVHEQYF.